The entry below gives a single T cell receptor (beta chain) sequence along with its context. Its antigen is unidentified. This record comes from a study of T cell repertoires in cytomegalovirus infection. Background on the study: It was the public TCR beta signatures that indicated both CMV infection and matching HLA type. Findings and caveats of the study: The cumulative frequency of public TCR beta families distinguished individuals who carried CMV together with the relevant HLA. HLA-C-restricted TCR beta clonotypes specific for CMV led the ex vivo response.

Each CDR3 protein gets one entry after TCRdb re-called the reads with MiXCR. The sample contains approximately 910,000 distinct CDR3 sequences, 31% of which appear only once. Sequencing was performed on cultured CD8+ T cells from PBMCs, taken from culture after CMV antigen stimulation. The receptor was isolated from a human donor in good health (CMV status not recorded). Some clones in this sample may be carry-over from other donors' samples.

CDR3 bases: TGTGCCAGCTGGGGGGGGGTCGACGTTAGTGAGCAGTTCTTC. Translating gives CASWGGVDVSEQFF. The chain is built from TRBV19 and TRBJ2-1, with 7 bases that match TRBD2. This CDR3 spans 14 amino acids. Germline V gene lookup returns CDR1 LNHDA and CDR2 SQIVND (reference sequence). J lost 9 bases, V lost 9 bases, and 14 bases had no gene match.